The 20 T cell receptor beta chains reported below all come from one sample, sequenced in a study of OX40 agonist ivuxolimab in advanced cancers. Sequenced by immunoSEQ multiplex PCR; TCRdb stores in-frame clones only, minus some. There are more than 50,000 clones in the sample; 86% occur only once, and 2.6% lies in the top ten. Sequencing used CD4+ or CD8+ T cells sorted from blood, obtained in a trial of the OX40 agonist ivuxolimab. All receptors derive from an adult with an advanced solid tumor such as melanoma, head and neck, liver or kidney cancer.

This clone came up a few times. The chain recombines TRBV10-3 with TRBJ1-2; D gene uncertain. Germline CDR1 and CDR2: ENHRY and SYGVKD. V lost 7 bases and J 5 bases, leaving 14 bases between the germline ends. CDR3 size: 13 residues. This CDR3 is CAITPGPEYGYTF. The CDR3 DNA follows: TGTGCCATCACCCCCGGACCGGAGTATGGCTACACCTTC.

Note on this clone: Other DNA sequences in this specimen translate into the identical CDR3. The chain uses TRBV11-3 and TRBJ2-7; unclear D gene. CDR1 and CDR2 from the germline V gene are SGHNT and YENEEA. This CDR3 contains 15 residues. Trimming removed 5 bases from V and 2 bases from J, with 16 bases in between. The CDR3 spells CASSNHRQLAYEQYF. CDR3 nucleotides: TGTGCCAGCAGCAACCACCGGCAGTTAGCCTACGAGCAGTACTTC.

This rearrangement joins TRBV11-3 to TRBJ2-3, with 7 positions matching TRBD2. Losses at the gene ends were 5 bases for V and 4 bases for J; bases not matched to a gene: 15. Per the germline V gene, CDR1 is SGHNT and CDR2 is YENEEA. The CDR3 extends over 17 amino acids. CDR3 nucleotide sequence: TGTGCCAGCAGCCCCCTTAGGAGCGGGGTAGTCGCAGATACGCAGTATTTT. This encodes CASSPLRSGVVADTQYF. The full variable domain, completed using reference TRBV11-3 and TRBJ2-3, is EAGVVQSPRYKIIEKKQPVAFWCNPISGHNTLYWYLQNLGQGPELLIRYENEEAVDDSQLPKDRFSAERLKGVDSTLKIQPAELGDSAVYLCASSPLRSGVVADTQYFGPGTRLTVL.

This clone was detected once. One junction end disagrees with the germline gene, perhaps due to a read error. The chain combines TRBV28 with TRBJ2-7; no firm D call. This CDR3 comprises 10 residues. CDR1 MDHEN and CDR2 SYDVKM come from the germline V gene. CDR3 coding DNA: TGTGCCAGCAGTCTACAAGATGGCCCCTTC. Translated, it gives CASSLQDGPF.

V usage is TRBV5-7 and J usage is TRBJ1-4; TRBD1 might be the D (5 bases). TRBV5-7 is treated as an ORF (open reading frame) with a function not yet certain. V shed 4 bases and J shed 8 bases, with 18 bases lying between them. The CDR3 has 15 residues. The CDR3 sequence: CASSHTLRAEEKLFF. CDR3 nucleotides: TGTGCCAGCAGCCACACCCTCAGGGCGGAGGAAAAACTGTTTTTT.

J is TRBJ1-6 and V is TRBV6-6; TRBD1 agrees at 7 bases. The CDR3 covers 15 residues. The ends lost 6 bases at V and 9 bases at J; junction bases unmatched: 11. CDR1 is MNHNY, CDR2 SVGAGI, per germline (reference sequence). CDR3: CASRSLTGASSPLHF. The CDR3 DNA follows: TGTGCCAGCAGGTCCCTTACAGGGGCTAGTTCACCCCTCCACTTT.

This clone was detected once. The V and J genes are TRBV18 and TRBJ1-3; D is ambiguous. V lost 1 base and J 0 bases, leaving 16 bases between the germline ends. Germline V CDR1 and CDR2: KGHSH, LQKENI. There are 18 residues in the CDR3. As DNA, the CDR3 is TGTGCCAGCTCACCACGGCTGGGCATAAAAGCCTCTGGAAACACCATATATTTT. Translating it yields CASSPRLGIKASGNTIYF.

This rearrangement joins TRBV30 to TRBJ1-4; a possible D gene is TRBD1 (6 bases). Per the germline V gene, CDR1 is GTSNPN and CDR2 is SVGIG (reference sequence). Trimming took off 1 base at V and 16 bases at J, with 13 bases between the two ends. This CDR3 region has 11 residues. CDR3 region: CAWSGGGGWFF. The DNA for the CDR3 is TGTGCCTGGAGTGGCGGGGGCGGATGGTTTTTT.

This chain connects TRBV6-5 to TRBJ2-7; D uncertain. V was clipped by 6 bases and J by 0 bases, with 9 bases between them. The CDR3 runs 13 residues. The germline CDR1 and CDR2 sequences are MNHEY and SVGAGI. CDR3 DNA: TGTGCCAGCAGGCGGACGGCCTCCTACGAGCAGTACTTC. This translates into CASRRTASYEQYF.

In its sample, this clone is medium-sized. The chain employs TRBV19 and TRBJ1-1; 9 positions match TRBD1. With V trimmed by 9 bases and J by 5 bases, 7 bases remained unmatched. This CDR3 spans 13 amino acids. Germline V gives CDR1 LNHDA, CDR2 SQIVND (reference sequence). The CDR3 loop reads CASSGQGWTEAFF. The DNA of the CDR3 is TGTGCCAGCAGCGGACAGGGGTGGACTGAAGCTTTCTTT.

The V gene is TRBV18, the J gene TRBJ1-3; 7 nucleotides line up with TRBD1. This CDR3 is 18 amino acids long. The V segment lost 2 bases and the J segment 2 bases; nucleotides outside the gene matches: 12. Germline CDR1 KGHSH, CDR2 LQKENI. CDR3 DNA sequence: TGTGCCAGCTCACCAAGTCACCCCAAAGACAGGGCTGGAAACACCATATATTTT. It yields the protein CASSPSHPKDRAGNTIYF.

The gene calls are TRBV30 and TRBJ1-5; D is uncertain. The V gene's germline CDR1 is GTSNPN and CDR2 SVGIG (reference sequence). CDR3 length: 13 residues. Deletions cut 4 bases from V and 4 bases from J, with 11 bases between. Here the CDR3 DNA reads TGTGCCTGGACGAGGAGACCAAATCAGCCCCAGCATTTT. It translates to CAWTRRPNQPQHF. Full variable domain (remainder filled in from reference TRBV30 and TRBJ1-5): SQTIHQWPATLVQPVGSPLSLECTVEGTSNPNLYWYRQAAGRGLQLLFYSVGIGQISSEVPQNLSASRPQDRQFILSSKKLLLSDSGFYLCAWTRRPNQPQHFGDGTRLSIL.

The chain combines TRBV5-5 with TRBJ1-5; TRBD1 agrees at 9 bases. Per the germline V gene, CDR1 is SGHKS and CDR2 is YYEKEE (reference sequence). This CDR3 spans 15 amino acids. The V segment lost 0 bases and the J segment 6 bases; nucleotides outside the gene matches: 4. CDR3 residues: CASSLADRGGQPQHF. CDR3 sequence (DNA): TGTGCCAGCAGCTTGGCGGACAGGGGCGGTCAGCCCCAGCATTTT.

This clone was counted a few times. V gene TRBV9 combines with J gene TRBJ1-2; D not certain. The germline CDR1 and CDR2 sequences are SGDLS and YYNGEE. Trimming cost V 2 bases and J 8 bases, with 13 bases left between them. The CDR3 contains 13 residues. In DNA form, the CDR3 reads TGTGCCAGCAGCGTGGGCTATGGGTACGGCTACACCTTC. This translates into CASSVGYGYGYTF. The full variable domain, completed using reference TRBV9 and TRBJ1-2, is DSGVTQTPKHLITATGQRVTLRCSPRSGDLSVYWYQQSLDQGLQFLIQYYNGEERAKGNILERFSAQQFPDLHSELNLSSLELGDSALYFCASSVGYGYGYTFGSGTRLTVV.

The rearrangement uses TRBV29-1 and TRBJ2-6; D possibly corresponds to TRBD1 (6 bases). There are 17 residues in the CDR3. Germline V gene sequence: CDR1 SQVTM, CDR2 ANQGSEA. With 4 bases removed from V and 0 bases from J, the gap between germline ends came to 16 bases. The CDR3 nucleotides are TGCAGCGTTGGGGGGCAGGGGTCGAACTCTGGGGCCAACGTCCTGACTTTC. It codes for CSVGGQGSNSGANVLTF.

This clone was seen more than once but under ten times. The V and J genes are TRBV9 and TRBJ2-3, with TRBD2 identical over 8 bases. This CDR3 contains 15 residues. Losses at the gene ends were 0 bases for V and 5 bases for J; bases not matched to a gene: 5. Germline assignment: CDR1 SGDLS and CDR2 YYNGEE. CDR3: CASSVGPGGGDTQYF. The CDR3 DNA sequence: TGTGCCAGCAGCGTAGGCCCCGGGGGGGGAGATACGCAGTATTTT.

CDR3 in DNA: TGTGCCAGTTCTCAGGGGGTACCATACTACGAGCAGTACTTC. Encoded protein: CASSQGVPYYEQYF. The gene calls are TRBV19 and TRBJ2-7, with 7 bases fitting TRBD1. The V and J ends lost 8 bases and 3 bases, in that order; junction bases with no gene match: 10. CDR1 LNHDA and CDR2 SQIVND come from the germline V gene (reference sequence). The CDR3 totals 14 residues.

V gene TRBV5-8 combines with J gene TRBJ1-1; D is unresolved. The V end was cut by 1 base, the J end by 7 bases, with 8 bases between. This CDR3 is built from 12 residues. The germline gives CDR1 SGHTS, CDR2 YDEGEE. CDR3 amino acids: CASSLLGNEAFF. The CDR3 DNA sequence: TGTGCCAGCAGCTTGTTGGGAAATGAAGCTTTCTTT.

This clone was counted only a few times. The rearrangement links TRBV29-1 to TRBJ1-2; 11 bases map to TRBD1. The ends lost 8 bases at V and 8 bases at J; junction bases unmatched: 13. The CDR3 totals 14 residues. The germline CDR1 and CDR2 sequences are SQVTM and ANQGSEA. Here the CDR3 DNA reads TGCAGCTCCTCGCCCGGGACAGGGGGTGGAGGCTACACCTTC. Protein: CSSSPGTGGGGYTF.

Written as DNA, the CDR3 is TGTGCCAGCAATCTTAGGGGGGGGGTGAACACTGAAGCTTTCTTT. Translation gives CASNLRGGVNTEAFF. The genes are TRBV5-4 and TRBJ1-1; TRBD1 might be the D (6 bases). There are 15 residues in the CDR3. Trimming stripped 6 bases from V and 0 bases from J, with 15 bases between. CDR1 is SGHNT and CDR2 is YYREEE in the germline V gene (reference sequence).